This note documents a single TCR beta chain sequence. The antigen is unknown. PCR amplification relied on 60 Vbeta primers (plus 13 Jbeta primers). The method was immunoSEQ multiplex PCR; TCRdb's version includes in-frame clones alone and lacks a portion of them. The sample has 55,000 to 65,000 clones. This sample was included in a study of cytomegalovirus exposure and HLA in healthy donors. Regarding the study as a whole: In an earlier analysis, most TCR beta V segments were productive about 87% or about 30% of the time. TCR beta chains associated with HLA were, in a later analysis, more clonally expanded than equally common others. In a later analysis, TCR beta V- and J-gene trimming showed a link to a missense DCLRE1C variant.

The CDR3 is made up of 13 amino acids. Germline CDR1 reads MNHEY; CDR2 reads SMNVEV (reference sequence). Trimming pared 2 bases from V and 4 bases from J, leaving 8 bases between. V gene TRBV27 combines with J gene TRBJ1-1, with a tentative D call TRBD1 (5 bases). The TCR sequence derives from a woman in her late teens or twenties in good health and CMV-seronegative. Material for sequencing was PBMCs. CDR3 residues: CASSLQGGTEAFF. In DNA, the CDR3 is TGTGCCAGCAGTTTACAGGGAGGCACTGAAGCTTTCTTT.